In this sample, the clone carrying this T cell receptor (beta chain) turned up a few times. Its matching antigen is unknown. This record comes from a study of T cells in narcolepsy. Study information: Healthy controls were enrolled alongside patients with narcolepsy type 1 or type 2.

This table comes from immunoSEQ multiplex PCR, and its TCRdb copy is limited to in-frame clones, with some not included. The repertoire consists of tens of thousands of clones, with about four fifths occurring once and the leading ten covering roughly 0.74%. Findings and caveats of the study: Healthy controls reportedly lacked the autoreactive clonotypes serially found in patients' blood. Comparing one patient's CSF and blood CD4+ clonotypes highlighted HCRT- and TRIB2-specific autoreactive clonotypes. In some patient and control memory CD4+ samples, autoreactive clones were absent.

J gave up 4 bases and V 6 bases, and 4 bases lay outside the gene matches. The V gene's germline CDR1 is MDHEN and CDR2 SYDVKM. The CDR3 is 13 residues long. The chain combines TRBV28 with TRBJ1-2; 8 positions agree with TRBD1. Sequencing was performed on CD45RA- memory CD4+ T cells from PBMCs. The sequence was obtained from a human donor with narcolepsy. The CDR3 nucleotides are TGTGCCAGCAGGGACAGGGCTGGCTATGGCTACACCTTC. This codes for CASRDRAGYGYTF.